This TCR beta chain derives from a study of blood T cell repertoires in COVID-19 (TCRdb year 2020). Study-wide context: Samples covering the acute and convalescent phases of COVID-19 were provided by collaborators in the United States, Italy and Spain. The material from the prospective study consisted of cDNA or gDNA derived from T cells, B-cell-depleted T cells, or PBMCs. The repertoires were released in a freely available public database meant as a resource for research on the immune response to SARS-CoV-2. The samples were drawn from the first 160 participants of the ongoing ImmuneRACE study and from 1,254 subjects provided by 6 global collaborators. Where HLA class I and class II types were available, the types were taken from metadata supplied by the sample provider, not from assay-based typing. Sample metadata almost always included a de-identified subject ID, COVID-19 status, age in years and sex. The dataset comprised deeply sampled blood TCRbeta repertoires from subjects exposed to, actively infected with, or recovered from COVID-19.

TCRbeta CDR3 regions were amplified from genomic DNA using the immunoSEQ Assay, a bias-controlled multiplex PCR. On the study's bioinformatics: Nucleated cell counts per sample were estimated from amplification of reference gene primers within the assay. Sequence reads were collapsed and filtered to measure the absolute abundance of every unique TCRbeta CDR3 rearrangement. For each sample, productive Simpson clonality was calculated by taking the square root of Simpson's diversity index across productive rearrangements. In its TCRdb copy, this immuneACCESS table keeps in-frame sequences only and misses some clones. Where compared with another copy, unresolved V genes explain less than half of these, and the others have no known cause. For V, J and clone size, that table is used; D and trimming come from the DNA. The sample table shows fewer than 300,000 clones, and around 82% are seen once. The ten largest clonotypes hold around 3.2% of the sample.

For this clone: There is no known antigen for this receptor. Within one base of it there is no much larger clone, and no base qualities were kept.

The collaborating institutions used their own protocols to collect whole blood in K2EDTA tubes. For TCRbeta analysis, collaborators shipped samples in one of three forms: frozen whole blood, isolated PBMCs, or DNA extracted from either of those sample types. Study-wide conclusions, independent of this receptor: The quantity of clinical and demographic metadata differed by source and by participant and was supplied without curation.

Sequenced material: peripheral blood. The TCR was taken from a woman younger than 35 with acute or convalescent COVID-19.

The DNA sequence reads TGTGCCAGCAGCCAATATGTCCTAGCTGAAGCTTTCTTT. Translated, it reads CASSQYVLAEAFF. The chain is encoded by TRBV14 joined to TRBJ1-1, with an unclear D gene assignment. From its cysteine to its phenylalanine, the CDR3 spans 13 amino acids. Just CDR3 DNA is preserved here, 39 bases in frame from base 1. V loses 2 bases of germline sequence and J loses 6 bases, and the interval between the two ends is 10 bases. Looking up the germline V gene yields CDR1 SGHDN and CDR2 FVKESK.